This T cell receptor (beta chain) derives from a study of cytomegalovirus exposure and HLA in healthy donors. Findings and limits, study-wide: In a later analysis, the majority of CMV-associated beta chains seemingly showed HLA restriction.

CDR3 length: 13 amino acids. The V end lost 2 bases, the J end lost 7 bases, and 10 bases lay between the germline ends. Germline CDR1 reads SGHRS; CDR2 reads YFSETQ. PCR primers comprised 60 Vbeta and 13 Jbeta primers. The protocol was immunoSEQ multiplex PCR, while the TCRdb copy is restricted to in-frame clones and leaves out a portion. The listing records 45,000 to 50,000 clones. As concerns this clone: What it binds is not known.

The sequence was collected from a male donor in good health and CMV-seronegative. The rearrangement uses TRBV5-1 and TRBJ2-1; no reliable D call. The sequencing sample was made of PBMCs. CDR3 residues: CASSFAGGNEQFF. Written as DNA, the CDR3 is TGCGCCAGCAGCTTCGCAGGTGGTAATGAGCAGTTCTTC. Together with reference TRBV5-1 and TRBJ2-1, the CDR3 gives the full variable domain: KAGVTQTPRYLIKTRGQQVTLSCSPISGHRSVSWYQQTPGQGLQFLFEYFSETQRNKGNFPGRFSGRQFSNSRSEMNVSTLELGDSALYLCASSFAGGNEQFFGPGTRLTVL.